A single sample gave rise to the 10 T cell receptor beta chains below, sequenced in a study of shared T cell receptors in the human thymus. Clones were sequenced by immunoSEQ multiplex PCR, and TCRdb holds only the in-frame ones, with some missing. Of approximately 660,000 clones in the sample, around 87% are singletons; the top ten hold 0.0095% to 0.011%. This sample also appeared in a second study, on human thymus T cells.

The sample was thymocytes. The receptor set was obtained from a boy younger than two with a congenital heart defect.

The rearrangement joins TRBV19 to TRBJ1-5, with TRBD1 as a possible D gene (6 bases). Trimming shortened V by 5 bases and J by 0 bases, and 14 bases separated the two germline ends. This CDR3 has 16 residues. Per the germline V gene, CDR1 is LNHDA and CDR2 is SQIVND (reference sequence). The CDR3 loop reads CASSHDRRLSNQPQHF. In DNA, the CDR3 is TGTGCCAGTAGTCACGACAGGCGCCTTAGCAATCAGCCCCAGCATTTT.

V gene TRBV19 combines with J gene TRBJ2-3; no clear D gene. The CDR3 totals 15 residues. The germline V gene has CDR1 LNHDA and CDR2 SQIVND (reference sequence). V was clipped by 6 bases and J by 0 bases, with 13 bases between them. The DNA for the CDR3 is TGTGCCAGTAGCGCTCCGGAGACTAGCACAGATACGCAGTATTTT. Translated, it gives CASSAPETSTDTQYF.

The genes are TRBV6-5 and TRBJ2-7, with 8 bases aligning to TRBD2. The CDR3 has 11 residues. Germline CDR1 and CDR2: MNHEY and SVGAGI. CDR3 DNA: TGTGCAAGTGCGGGAGGTTACGAGCAGTACTTC. This gives the protein CASAGGYEQYF.

The chain has TRBV25-1 and TRBJ1-2; 9 nucleotides line up with TRBD1. The length of the CDR3 is 16 residues. Germline values: CDR1 MGHDK, CDR2 SYGVNS. With 1 base clipped from V and 6 bases from J, the junction kept 9 bases outside the gene matches. The CDR3 nucleotides read TGTGCCAGCAGTGAATTTGGTTTCAGGACAGGGGATGGCTACACCTTC. Protein: CASSEFGFRTGDGYTF.

This chain uses TRBV5-5 with TRBJ1-2; tentatively, D is TRBD1 (6 bases). CDR1 and CDR2 (germline): SGHKS, YYEKEE (reference sequence). The V end was cut by 2 bases, the J end by 6 bases, with 17 bases between. The CDR3 contains 15 residues. DNA of the CDR3: TGTGCCAGCAGCTTCCAGGCCTCGGGGGGCCATGGCTACACCTTC. This gives the protein CASSFQASGGHGYTF.

The chain is built from TRBV4-2 and TRBJ2-5; 8 bases match TRBD2. Looked up from germline, CDR1 is LGHNA and CDR2 is YNFKEQ. Trimming cost V 0 bases and J 5 bases; bases outside gene matches: 11. The CDR3 has 17 residues. The CDR3 region has the DNA TGTGCCAGCAGCCAAGATTTATTCGCGGGAGGCTTGGAGACCCAGTACTTC. Protein sequence: CASSQDLFAGGLETQYF.

The V and J genes are TRBV11-2 and TRBJ1-3; weak D call: TRBD1 (6 bases). V shed 4 bases and J shed 2 bases, with 12 bases lying between them. In germline, CDR1 is SGHAT, CDR2 FQNNGV. The length of the CDR3 is 15 residues. This chain's CDR3 is CASSYRGGPGNTIYF. CDR3 bases: TGTGCCAGCAGCTACCGGGGGGGCCCTGGAAACACCATATATTTT.

The chain joins TRBV7-2 to TRBJ2-2, with 7 nucleotides matching TRBD1. The CDR3 has 15 amino acids. With 5 bases clipped from V and 0 bases from J, the junction kept 3 bases outside the gene matches. From germline, CDR1 is SGHTA and CDR2 FQGNSA. The CDR3 loop is CASSPGTANTGELFF. In DNA form, the CDR3 reads TGTGCCAGCAGCCCGGGGACAGCGAACACCGGGGAGCTGTTTTTT.

The chain couples TRBV7-2 to TRBJ2-3; the match to TRBD2 covers 13 bases. The CDR3 extends over 16 amino acids. The ends lost 5 bases at V and 2 bases at J; junction bases unmatched: 4. Germline values: CDR1 SGHTA, CDR2 FQGNSA. The DNA of the CDR3 is TGTGCCAGCAGCAATACTAGCGGGAGGGCCACAGATACGCAGTATTTT. Protein: CASSNTSGRATDTQYF.

This chain joins TRBV9 and TRBJ2-3; D is unclear. Between the trimmed V and J ends, which lost 10 bases and 2 bases, there was a span of 14 bases. The CDR3 covers 13 residues. Germline lookup yields CDR1 SGDLS and CDR2 YYNGEE. CDR3 amino acids: CASRALVTDTQYF. DNA for the CDR3: TGTGCCTCCCGAGCCCTAGTCACAGATACGCAGTATTTT.